A few counts support the clone carrying this T cell receptor (beta chain). This record comes from a study of blood T cell repertoires in COVID-19. Study details: Samples representing acute and convalescent COVID-19 were sourced from the United States, Italy and Spain. T cells, B-cell-depleted T cells, or PBMCs supplied cDNA or gDNA.

Per the germline V gene, CDR1 is SGHNT and CDR2 is YYREEE (reference sequence). This CDR3 spans 14 amino acids. Trimming took off 2 bases at V and 7 bases at J, with 10 bases between the two ends. Source study methods: Researchers report that nucleated cell counts were estimated from reference gene primer amplification. Only in-frame clones appear in the TCRdb table, and some are missing; sequencing was by immunoSEQ multiplex PCR. V and J calls and clone size follow that table, whereas D and trimming were derived from the DNA. In the table there are hundreds of thousands of clones, approximately 91% of which are singletons.

This sequence originates from a woman in her twenties or thirties with acute or convalescent COVID-19. The sequenced material came from peripheral blood. The rearrangement uses TRBV5-4 and TRBJ1-6; D unresolved. CDR3 residues: CASSFRGWNSPLHF. The CDR3 DNA reads TGTGCCAGCAGCTTTAGAGGGTGGAATTCACCCCTCCACTTT.